This TCR beta chain stems from a study of TIL therapy for anti-PD-1-resistant metastatic lung cancer (dated by TCRdb to the early 2020s). Regarding the research as a whole: Tumors were collected before any PD-1/PD-L1 blockade, after which patients were given nivolumab, and patients who progressed were given lymphodepletion, an infusion of expanded TIL and IL-2. Clonotypes were tracked across tumor, expanded TIL product and serial blood samples by T cell receptor beta sequencing of tumor and peripheral blood. The cohort was predominantly lung adenocarcinoma, with several EGFR-mutant and two ALK-rearranged tumors, and half of patients were current or former smokers. Among the enrolled patients, the median age was about 52 years (range about 35-85), and the median tumor PD-L1 proportion score was roughly 6%. A median non-synonymous tumor mutation burden of under 1.9 mutations per megabase was determined across the cohort by whole-exome sequencing. What the authors observed across the whole study: Generalizability was limited because the cohort was highly selected, with more treatment-naive, never-smoker and oncogene-addicted patients included than is typical. The baseline peripheral repertoire was partially replaced by infused TIL clonotypes, which then decayed over months, and no apparent association between persistence and response was found. The study protocol defined all tumor marker inferences as exploratory.

The CDR3 goes from the cysteine to the phenylalanine over 11 residues. CDR3 DNA is the only sequence kept; it has 33 bases, read in frame from the first base. From the germline V gene (reference sequence), CDR1 is SEHNR and CDR2 is FQNEAQ. The V and J ends are trimmed by 6 bases and 10 bases, leaving 10 bases between them. The immunoSEQ v3 hsTCRB kit was used to amplify TCR beta CDR3 regions from genomic DNA through bias-controlled multiplex PCR. TCR libraries were sequenced on an Illumina NextSeq 500 to about 2 million read pairs for survey level or roughly 5-6.5 million for deep level. The study's processing was this. The immunoSEQ Analyzer software assigned V, D and J genes, filtered out non-productive sequences, and reported clonality. To compare repertoires between infused TIL and blood, productive Simpson clonality was used along with the Morisita overlap index of productive TRB rearrangements. Absolute clonotype counts in blood were estimated by multiplying the lymphocyte count by the CD3+ fraction and by the productive frequency of the clone. The immuneACCESS repertoire file appears here via TCRdb, limited to in-frame rearrangements. These files lack a portion of the clones; in checked studies, under half of the deficit traces to unresolved V genes, and the cause of the others is not known. V, J and clone size reflect that table, while D and trimming were determined from the DNA. This sample lists tens of thousands of clones; roughly 69% were detected once. The ten largest clones take up 2.5% to 3% of the sample.

Sample time point, as interpreted from the label and publication: pre-treatment sample, taken before nivolumab and TIL therapy. Adults with stage 4 NSCLC were enrolled in a dual-center phase I trial from October 2017 to early 2020. Samples were obtained from a single-arm, open-label phase I trial in which tumor-infiltrating lymphocyte therapy with nivolumab was evaluated in advanced non-small cell lung cancer. Mononuclear cells from blood collected in EDTA tubes were isolated on a Ficoll gradient and snap-frozen as pellets, and DNA was then extracted using a Qiagen mini-prep kit. Remarks on this clone: It has no known antigen specificity. Base qualities are not recorded, but no much larger clone differs from it by a single base.

The receptor chain draws on TRBV7-9 and TRBJ2-1, with the D gene call left open. The source is a woman aged 25-85 years with non-small cell lung cancer. The specimen comprised blood, sampled at baseline. Here the CDR3 is given as CASSHGGEQFF. The sequenced DNA is TGTGCCAGCAGTCACGGTGGGGAGCAGTTCTTC.